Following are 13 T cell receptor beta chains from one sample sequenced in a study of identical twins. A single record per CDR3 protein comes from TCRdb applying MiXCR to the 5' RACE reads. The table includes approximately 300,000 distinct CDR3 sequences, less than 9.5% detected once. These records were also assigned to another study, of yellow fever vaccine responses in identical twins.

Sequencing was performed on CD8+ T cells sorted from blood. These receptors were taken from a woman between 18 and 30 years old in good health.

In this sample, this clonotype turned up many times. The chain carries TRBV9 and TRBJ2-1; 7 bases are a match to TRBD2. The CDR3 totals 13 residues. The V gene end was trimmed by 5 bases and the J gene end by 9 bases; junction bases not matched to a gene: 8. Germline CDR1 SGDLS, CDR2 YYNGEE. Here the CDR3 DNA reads TGTGCCAGCAGGGGGGGGGGAGAGGGTGAGCAGTTCTTC. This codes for CASRGGGEGEQFF.

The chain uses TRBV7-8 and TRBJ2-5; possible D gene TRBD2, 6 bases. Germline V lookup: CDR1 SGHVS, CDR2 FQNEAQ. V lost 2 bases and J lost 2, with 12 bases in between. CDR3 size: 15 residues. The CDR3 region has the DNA TGTGCCAGCAGCTTACCTTTAGCGGTACAAGAGACCCAGTACTTC. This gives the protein CASSLPLAVQETQYF.

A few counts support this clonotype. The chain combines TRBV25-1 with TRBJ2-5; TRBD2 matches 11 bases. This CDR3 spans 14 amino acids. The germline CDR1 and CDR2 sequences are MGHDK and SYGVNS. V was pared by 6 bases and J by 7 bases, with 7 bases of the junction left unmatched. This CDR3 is CASSSSGGPWTQYF. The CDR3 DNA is TGTGCCAGCAGCTCTAGCGGGGGGCCCTGGACCCAGTACTTC.

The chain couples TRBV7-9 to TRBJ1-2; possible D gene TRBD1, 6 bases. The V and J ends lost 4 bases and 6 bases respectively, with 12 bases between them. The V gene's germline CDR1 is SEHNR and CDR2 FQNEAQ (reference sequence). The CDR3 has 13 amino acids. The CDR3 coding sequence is TGTGCCAGCAGCTCGGCAGGGGTGGATGGCTACACCTTC. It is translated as CASSSAGVDGYTF. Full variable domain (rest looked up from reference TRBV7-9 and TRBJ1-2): DTGVSQNPRHKITKRGQNVTFRCDPISEHNRLYWYRQTLGQGPEFLTYFQNEAQLEKSRLLSDRFSAERPKGSFSTLEIQRTEQGDSAMYLCASSSAGVDGYTFGSGTRLTVV.

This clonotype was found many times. The CDR3 region is CASSPPGRGRTDTQYF. The CDR3 bases are TGTGCCAGCAGCCCCCCCGGCAGGGGTAGGACAGATACGCAGTATTTT. The chain employs TRBV13 and TRBJ2-3; perhaps TRBD1 as D (6 bases). V lost 5 bases, J lost 3 bases, and 18 bases lay in between. CDR1 and CDR2 (germline): PRHDT, FYEKMQ (reference sequence). The CDR3 contains 16 residues.

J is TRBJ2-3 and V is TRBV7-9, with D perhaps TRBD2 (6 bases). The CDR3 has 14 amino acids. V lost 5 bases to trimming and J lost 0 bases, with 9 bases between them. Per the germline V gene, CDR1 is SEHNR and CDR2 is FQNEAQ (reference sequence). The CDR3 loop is CASSTGTSTDTQYF. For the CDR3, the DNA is TGTGCCAGCAGCACCGGGACTAGCACAGATACGCAGTATTTT.

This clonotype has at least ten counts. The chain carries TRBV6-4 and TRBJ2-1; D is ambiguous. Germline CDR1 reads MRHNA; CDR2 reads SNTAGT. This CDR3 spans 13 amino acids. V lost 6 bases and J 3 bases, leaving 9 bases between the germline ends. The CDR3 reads CASSMDGYNEQFF. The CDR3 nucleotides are TGTGCCAGCAGCATGGACGGCTACAATGAGCAGTTCTTC.

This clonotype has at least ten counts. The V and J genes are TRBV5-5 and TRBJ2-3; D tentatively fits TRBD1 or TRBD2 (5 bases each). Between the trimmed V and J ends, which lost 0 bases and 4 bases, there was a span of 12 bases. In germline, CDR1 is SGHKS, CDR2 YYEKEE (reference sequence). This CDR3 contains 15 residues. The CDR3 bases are TGTGCCAGCAGCTTGGCTGGGGGTGGGTCAGATACGCAGTATTTT. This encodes CASSLAGGGSDTQYF.

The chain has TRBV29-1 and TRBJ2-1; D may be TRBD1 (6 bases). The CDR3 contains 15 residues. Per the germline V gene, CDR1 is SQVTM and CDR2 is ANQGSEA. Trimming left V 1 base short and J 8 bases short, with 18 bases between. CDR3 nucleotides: TGCAGCGTTGAAGGGGGGCCTACAAGATGGGATGAGCAGTTCTTC. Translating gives CSVEGGPTRWDEQFF.

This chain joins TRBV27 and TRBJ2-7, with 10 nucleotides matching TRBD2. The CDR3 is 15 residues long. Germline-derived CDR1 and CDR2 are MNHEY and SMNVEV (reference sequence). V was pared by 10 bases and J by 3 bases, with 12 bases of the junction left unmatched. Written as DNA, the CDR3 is TGTGCCACCCGCCCTACTAGCGGGACGAACTACGAGCAGTACTTC. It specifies CATRPTSGTNYEQYF.

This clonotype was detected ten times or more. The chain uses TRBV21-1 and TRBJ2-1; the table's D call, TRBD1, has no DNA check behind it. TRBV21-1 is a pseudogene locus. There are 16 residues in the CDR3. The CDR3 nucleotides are TGTGCCAGCAGCCCCCCGACTTGGGTGCGGGACAATGAGCAGTTCTTC. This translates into CASSPPTWVRDNEQFF.

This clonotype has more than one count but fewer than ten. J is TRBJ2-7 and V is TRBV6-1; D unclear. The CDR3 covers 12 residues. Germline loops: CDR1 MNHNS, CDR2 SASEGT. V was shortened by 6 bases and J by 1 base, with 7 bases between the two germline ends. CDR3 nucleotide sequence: TGTGCCAGCAGGTTTTCATCCTACGAGCAGTACTTC. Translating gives CASRFSSYEQYF.

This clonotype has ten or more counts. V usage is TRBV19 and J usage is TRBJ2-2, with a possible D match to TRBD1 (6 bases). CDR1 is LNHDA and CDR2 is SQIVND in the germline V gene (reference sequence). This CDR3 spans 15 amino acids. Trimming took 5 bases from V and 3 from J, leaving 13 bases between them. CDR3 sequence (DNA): TGTGCCAGTAGTTGGACAGCGGCCGACACCGGGGAGCTGTTTTTT. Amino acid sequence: CASSWTAADTGELFF.